This T cell receptor (beta chain) was retrieved from a study of T cell clonotyping in hematopoietic cell transplantation (dated by TCRdb to about 2021). For context, the study as a whole: In the study, around 140 blood samples were gathered from 30 to 40 consecutive transplant recipients and their related donors. Patient recruitment ran from 2015 to January 2017, and follow-up continued until September 2020 or death. The full study reports these points: Only a small fraction of recipient repertoires overlapped donor repertoires, with over 95% appearing de novo at the given depth. Broader TCR repertoire diversity after transplant was predicted by Inverse Simpson Index values from donors and from recipients before transplant. Recipient TCR diversity fell after transplant, with pathologically expanded clonotypes rising progressively from day 30 to day 180. The sample size was limited, and because cells were not sorted, the contributions of CD4 and CD8 repertoires could not be separated.

CDR1 and CDR2 are read off the germline V gene as SGHTA and FQGNSA. Relative to germline, V is missing 0 bases and J is missing 3 bases, with 10 bases of the junction outside any gene match. The CDR3 measures 18 amino acids from cysteine to phenylalanine. The read is trimmed to its CDR3 DNA, 54 bases read in frame from base 1. In the paper's terms, the time point label means: 180 days after allo-HCT. Blood samples were obtained from recipients approximately 28 days before transplant and at days 30, 100 and 180 after transplant. Nuclei Lysis Solution was used to extract genomic DNA from fresh or cryopreserved unfractionated peripheral blood mononuclear cells. For this clone: Its antigen has not been determined. There are no base qualities to consult, and no much larger clone falls within one base.

TCR beta CDR3 regions were amplified from genomic DNA with the immunoSEQ assay, a bias-controlled multiplex PCR using V- and J-specific primers. A second PCR step added a proprietary barcode and Illumina adapter sequences to the CDR3 amplicons. CDR3 libraries were sequenced on an Illumina MiSeq instrument. The published analysis was carried out like this. Export and quality control were handled in immunoSEQ Analyzer 3.0, while downstream analyses relied on R Bioconductor and Immunarch. Only productive rearrangements in the normalized downsampled data set were used to calculate repertoire metrics. Clonotypes larger than 5 templates in the normalized cohort were defined as pathologically expanded. The Inverse Simpson Index was used to measure repertoire diversity. CMV-specificity analyses were carried out on the non-normalized data set to capture all clonotypes. The table comes from immuneACCESS by way of TCRdb, which keeps in-frame sequences with V and J called. Part of the clones is missing from these tables; in studies checked, under half for an unresolved V gene and the rest for unknown reasons. V, J and clone size derive from that table, while D and trimming were established from the DNA sequence. The sample profile shows 9,000 to 13,000 clones; around 90% of them were found once. Roughly 35% of the sample lies in the top ten.

The sequence is built from TRBV7-2 and TRBJ2-3, with 9 bases aligning to TRBD2. The input for sequencing was PBMCs, taken 180 days after allogeneic stem cell transplant. This clonotype was obtained from a male patient between 60 and 69 years old who had an allogeneic stem cell transplant from an unrelated donor, so the T cells may come from the graft donor. Some clones in this sample may be carry-over from other donors' samples. CDR3 loop: CASSLARWAGGRTDTQYF. Read as DNA, the sequence is TGTGCCAGCAGCTTAGCGCGATGGGCGGGGGGGCGAACAGATACGCAGTATTTT.